This T cell receptor (beta chain) was retrieved from a study of T cells after yellow fever vaccination. The overall study: The authors prepared low-cell-number fractions using SMART-Seq v4 Ultra Low Input.

This clonotype was detected ten times or more. The V segment lost 0 bases and the J segment 5 bases; nucleotides outside the gene matches: 7. CDR1 and CDR2 from the germline V gene are SGHRS and YFSETQ. The CDR3 is 16 residues long. TCR cDNA was made by 5'RACE template switching, adding a universal primer site and UMIs. TCRdb analysed the 5' RACE reads with MiXCR anew, one entry per CDR3 protein. Among under 40,000 distinct CDR3 sequences listed, 6.5% to 8% were seen once. Study results and caveats: Overall, a small share of clonotypes was seen in both CD4 and CD8 compartments. Booster samples showed a return of most primary-vaccination clones (about 97% CD4, 70% to 90% CD8).

The TCR comes from a man between 18 and 29 years old who received the YFV17D yellow fever vaccine. The V and J genes are TRBV5-1 and TRBJ2-5; 10 bases map to TRBD2. The input for sequencing was PBMCs, either bulk or a sorted T-cell subset (CD4+, CD8+, memory, or dextramer-sorted; not recorded which), taken on the day of the first yellow fever vaccination. The CDR3 nucleotides read TGCGCCAGCAGCTTGGCTAGCGGGGGCCTCATCGAGACCCAGTACTTC. This sequence encodes CASSLASGGLIETQYF.